This paragraph reports one TCR beta chain. Its antigen is not known. Researchers took blood at baseline, on cycle 4 day 1, and on cycle 7 day 1. CDR1 MNHEY and CDR2 SVGAGI come from the germline V gene. V dropped 6 bases and J dropped 6 bases, with 12 bases sitting between them. The CDR3 spans 13 residues. This specimen belongs to a study of OX40 agonist ivuxolimab in advanced cancers. Looking at the study overall: At 0.01 to 10 mg/kg, ivuxolimab was administered intravenously to patients every 2 weeks.

Study-wide points: Some of the nonresponding patients also showed low levels of normalized T-cell clonal expansion.

Produced via immunoSEQ multiplex PCR; TCRdb's table is partial and in-frame only. This sample has approximately 24,000 clones, with about 75% found just once. This receptor was taken from an adult with an advanced solid tumor such as melanoma, head and neck, liver or kidney cancer. Sample: CD4+ or CD8+ T cells sorted from blood, taken in a trial of the OX40 agonist ivuxolimab. This chain links TRBV6-5 with TRBJ2-1, with a tentative D call TRBD1 (6 bases). CDR3 in amino acids: CASSQDRVNEQFF. The CDR3 region has the DNA TGTGCCAGCAGCCAGGACAGAGTCAATGAGCAGTTCTTC.